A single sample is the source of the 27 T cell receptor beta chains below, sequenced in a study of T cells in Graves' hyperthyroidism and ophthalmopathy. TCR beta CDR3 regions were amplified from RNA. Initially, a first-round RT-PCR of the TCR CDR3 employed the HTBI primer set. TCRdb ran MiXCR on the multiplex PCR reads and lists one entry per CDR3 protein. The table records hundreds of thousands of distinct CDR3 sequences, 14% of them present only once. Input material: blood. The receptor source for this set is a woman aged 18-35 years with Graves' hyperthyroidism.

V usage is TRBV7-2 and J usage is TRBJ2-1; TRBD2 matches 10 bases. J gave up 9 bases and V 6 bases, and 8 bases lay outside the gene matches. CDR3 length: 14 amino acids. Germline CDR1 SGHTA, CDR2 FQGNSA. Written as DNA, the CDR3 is TGTGCCAGCAGATCAGCGGGAGGGCCGGTTGAGCAGTTCTTC. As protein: CASRSAGGPVEQFF.

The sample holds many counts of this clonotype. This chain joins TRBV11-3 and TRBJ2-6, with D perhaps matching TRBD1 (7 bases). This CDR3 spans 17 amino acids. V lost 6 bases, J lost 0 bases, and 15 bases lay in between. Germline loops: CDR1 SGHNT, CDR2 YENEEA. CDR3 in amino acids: CASREGQLLSGANVLTF. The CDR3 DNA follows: TGTGCCAGCAGGGAGGGACAGTTACTCTCTGGGGCCAACGTCCTGACTTTC.

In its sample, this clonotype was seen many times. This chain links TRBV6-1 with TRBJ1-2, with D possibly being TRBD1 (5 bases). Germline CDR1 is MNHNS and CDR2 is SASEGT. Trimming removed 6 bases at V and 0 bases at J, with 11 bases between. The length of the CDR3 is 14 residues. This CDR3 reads CASRQGNSNYGYTF. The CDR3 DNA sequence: TGTGCCAGCAGGCAGGGAAACTCTAACTATGGCTACACCTTC.

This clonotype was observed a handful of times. In DNA form, the CDR3 reads TGTGCCAGCAGCTTGCCCAACCAGGCGGGAGGGACAGATACGCAGTATTTT. Amino acid sequence: CASSLPNQAGGTDTQYF. The chain recombines TRBV5-4 with TRBJ2-3, with 9 bases that match TRBD2. Trimming removed 1 base from V and 3 bases from J; junction bases left unmatched: 9. Per germline, CDR1 SGHNT and CDR2 YYREEE (reference sequence). The length of the CDR3 is 17 residues.

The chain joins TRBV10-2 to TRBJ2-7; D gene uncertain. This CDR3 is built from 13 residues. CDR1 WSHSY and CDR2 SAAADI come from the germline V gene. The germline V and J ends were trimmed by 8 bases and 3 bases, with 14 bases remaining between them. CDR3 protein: CASHSREGYEQYF. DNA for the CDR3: TGCGCCAGCCATTCTAGGGAAGGCTACGAGCAGTACTTC.

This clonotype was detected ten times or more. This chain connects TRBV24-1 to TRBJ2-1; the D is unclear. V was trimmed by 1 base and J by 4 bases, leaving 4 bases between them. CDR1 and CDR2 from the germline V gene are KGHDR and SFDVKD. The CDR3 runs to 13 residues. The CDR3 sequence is CATSDFQYNEQFF. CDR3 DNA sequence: TGTGCCACCAGTGATTTTCAATACAATGAGCAGTTCTTC.

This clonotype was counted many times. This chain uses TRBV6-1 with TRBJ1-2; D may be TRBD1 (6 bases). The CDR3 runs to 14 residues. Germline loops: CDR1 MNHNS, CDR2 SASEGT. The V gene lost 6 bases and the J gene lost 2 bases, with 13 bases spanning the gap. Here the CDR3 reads CASRRADSNYGYTF. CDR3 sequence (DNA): TGTGCCAGCAGGAGGGCGGACAGCAACTATGGCTACACCTTC.

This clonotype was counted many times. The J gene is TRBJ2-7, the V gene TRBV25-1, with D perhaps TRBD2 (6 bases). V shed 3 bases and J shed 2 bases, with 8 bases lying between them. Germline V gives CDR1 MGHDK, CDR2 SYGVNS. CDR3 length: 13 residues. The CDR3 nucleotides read TGTGCCAGCAGTGATTCGGGGGCCTACGAGCAGTACTTC. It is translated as CASSDSGAYEQYF.

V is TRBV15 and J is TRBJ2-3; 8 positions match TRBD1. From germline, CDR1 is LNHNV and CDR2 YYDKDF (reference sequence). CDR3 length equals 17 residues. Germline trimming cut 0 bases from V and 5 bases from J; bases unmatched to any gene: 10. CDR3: CATSRDTSRGPIDTQYF. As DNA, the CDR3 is TGTGCCACCAGCAGAGATACTTCCAGGGGGCCAATAGATACGCAGTATTTT.

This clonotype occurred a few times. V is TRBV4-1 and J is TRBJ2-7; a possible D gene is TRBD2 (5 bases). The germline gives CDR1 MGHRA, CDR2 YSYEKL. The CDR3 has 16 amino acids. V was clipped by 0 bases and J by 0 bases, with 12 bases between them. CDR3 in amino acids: CASSQDHGRASYEQYF. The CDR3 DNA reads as TGCGCCAGCAGCCAAGATCACGGGCGGGCCTCCTACGAGCAGTACTTC.

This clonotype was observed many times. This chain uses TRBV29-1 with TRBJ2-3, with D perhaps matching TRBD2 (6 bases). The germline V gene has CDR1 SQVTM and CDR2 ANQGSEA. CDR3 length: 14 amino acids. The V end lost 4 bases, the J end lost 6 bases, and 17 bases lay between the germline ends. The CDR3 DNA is TGCAGCGTTGTACGCGACCGGGGGTCGGATACGCAGTATTTT. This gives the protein CSVVRDRGSDTQYF.

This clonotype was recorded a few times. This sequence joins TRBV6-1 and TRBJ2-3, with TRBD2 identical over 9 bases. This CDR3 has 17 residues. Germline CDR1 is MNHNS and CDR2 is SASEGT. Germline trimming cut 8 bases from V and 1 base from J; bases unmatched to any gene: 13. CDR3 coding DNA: TGTGCCAGCGCGCTTAGCCACTTAGCGGGAGGCACAGATACGCAGTATTTT. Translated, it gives CASALSHLAGGTDTQYF.

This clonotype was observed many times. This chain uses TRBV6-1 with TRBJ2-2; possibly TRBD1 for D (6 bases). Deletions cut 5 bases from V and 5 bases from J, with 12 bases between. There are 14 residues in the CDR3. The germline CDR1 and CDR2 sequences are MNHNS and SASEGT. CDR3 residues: CASSPPTGTGELFF. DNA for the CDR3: TGTGCCAGCAGTCCGCCTACAGGGACCGGGGAGCTGTTTTTT.

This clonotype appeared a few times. The CDR3: CASSERERGTGELFF. The CDR3 DNA reads as TGTGCCAGCAGTGAACGGGAGAGGGGTACCGGGGAGCTGTTTTTT. The chain joins TRBV6-1 to TRBJ2-2; a weak D match, TRBD2 (6 bases). The CDR3 covers 15 residues. The ends were cut back, 2 bases at V and 5 bases at J, with 12 bases in the middle. CDR1 and CDR2 (germline): MNHNS, SASEGT.

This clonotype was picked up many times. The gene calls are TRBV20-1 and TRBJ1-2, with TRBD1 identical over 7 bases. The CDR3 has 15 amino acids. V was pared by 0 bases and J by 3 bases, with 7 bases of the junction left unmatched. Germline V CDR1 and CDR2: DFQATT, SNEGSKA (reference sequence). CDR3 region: CSARDLGTVYYGYTF. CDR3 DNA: TGCAGTGCTAGAGATCTTGGGACAGTTTACTATGGCTACACCTTC.

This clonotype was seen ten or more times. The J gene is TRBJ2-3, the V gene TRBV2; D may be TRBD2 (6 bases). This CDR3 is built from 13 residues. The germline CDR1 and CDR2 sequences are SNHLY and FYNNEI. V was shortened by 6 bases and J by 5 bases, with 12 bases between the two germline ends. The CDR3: CASRGLWGDTQYF. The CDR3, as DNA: TGTGCCAGCAGGGGACTTTGGGGAGATACGCAGTATTTT.

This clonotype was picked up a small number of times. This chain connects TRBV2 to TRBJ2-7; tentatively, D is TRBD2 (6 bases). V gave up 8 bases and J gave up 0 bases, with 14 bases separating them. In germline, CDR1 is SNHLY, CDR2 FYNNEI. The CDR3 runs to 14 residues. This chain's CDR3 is CASRKEGGSYEQYF. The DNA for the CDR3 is TGTGCCAGCCGGAAGGAGGGCGGCTCCTACGAGCAGTACTTC.

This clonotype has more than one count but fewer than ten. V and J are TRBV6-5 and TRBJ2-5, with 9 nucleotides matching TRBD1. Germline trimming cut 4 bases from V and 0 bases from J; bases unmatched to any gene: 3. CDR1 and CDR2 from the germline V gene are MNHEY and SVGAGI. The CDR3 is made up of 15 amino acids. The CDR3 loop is CASSSWTGDQETQYF. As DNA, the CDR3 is TGTGCCAGCAGTTCCTGGACAGGGGACCAAGAGACCCAGTACTTC.

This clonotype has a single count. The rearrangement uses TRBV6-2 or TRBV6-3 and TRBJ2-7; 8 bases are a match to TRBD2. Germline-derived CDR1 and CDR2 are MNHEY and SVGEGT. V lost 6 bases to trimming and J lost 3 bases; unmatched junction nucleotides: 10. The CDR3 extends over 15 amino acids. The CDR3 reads CASRELLAVNYEQYF. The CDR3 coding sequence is TGTGCCAGCAGGGAGCTACTAGCGGTTAACTACGAGCAGTACTTC.

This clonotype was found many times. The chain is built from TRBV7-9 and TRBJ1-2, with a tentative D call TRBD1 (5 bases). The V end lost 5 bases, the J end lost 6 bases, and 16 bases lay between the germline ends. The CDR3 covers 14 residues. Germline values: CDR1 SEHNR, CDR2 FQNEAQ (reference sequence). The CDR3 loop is CASSQKGTPHGYTF. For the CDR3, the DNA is TGTGCCAGCAGCCAGAAGGGGACCCCACATGGCTACACCTTC. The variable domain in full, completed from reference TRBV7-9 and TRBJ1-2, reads DTGVSQNPRHKITKRGQNVTFRCDPISEHNRLYWYRQTLGQGPEFLTYFQNEAQLEKSRLLSDRFSAERPKGSFSTLEIQRTEQGDSAMYLCASSQKGTPHGYTFGSGTRLTVV.

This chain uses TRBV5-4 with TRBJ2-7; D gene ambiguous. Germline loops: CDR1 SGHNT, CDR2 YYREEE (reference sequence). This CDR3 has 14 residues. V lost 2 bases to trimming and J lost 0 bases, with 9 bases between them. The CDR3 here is CASSLRADSYEQYF. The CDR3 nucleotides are TGTGCCAGCAGCTTAAGGGCAGACTCCTACGAGCAGTACTTC.

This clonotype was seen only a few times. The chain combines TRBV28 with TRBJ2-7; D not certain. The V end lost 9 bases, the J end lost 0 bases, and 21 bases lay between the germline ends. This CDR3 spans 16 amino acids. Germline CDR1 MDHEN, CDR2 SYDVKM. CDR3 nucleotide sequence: TGTGCCAGTAGCCGGTGGGGTGAGACTTCCTCCTACGAGCAGTACTTC. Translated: CASSRWGETSSYEQYF.

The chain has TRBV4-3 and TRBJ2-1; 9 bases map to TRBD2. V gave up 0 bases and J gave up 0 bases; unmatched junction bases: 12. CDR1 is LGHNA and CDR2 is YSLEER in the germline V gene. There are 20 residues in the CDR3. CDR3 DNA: TGCGCCAGCAGCCAAGATCTAGCGCTAGCGGGATTAAGCTCCTACAATGAGCAGTTCTTC. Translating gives CASSQDLALAGLSSYNEQFF.

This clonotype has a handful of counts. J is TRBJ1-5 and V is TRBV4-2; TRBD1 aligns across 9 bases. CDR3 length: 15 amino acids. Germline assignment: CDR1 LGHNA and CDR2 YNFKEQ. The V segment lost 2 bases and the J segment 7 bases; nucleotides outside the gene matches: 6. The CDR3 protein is CASSQPGTGKQPQHF. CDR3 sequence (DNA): TGTGCCAGCAGCCAACCCGGGACAGGGAAGCAGCCCCAGCATTTT.

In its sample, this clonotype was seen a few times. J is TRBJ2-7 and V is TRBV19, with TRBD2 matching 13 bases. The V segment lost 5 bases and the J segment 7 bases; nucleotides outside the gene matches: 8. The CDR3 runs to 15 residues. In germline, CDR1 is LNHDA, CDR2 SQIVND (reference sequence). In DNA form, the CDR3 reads TGTGCCAGTAGTCTAACTGGACTAGCGGGAGTAGAGCAGTACTTC. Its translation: CASSLTGLAGVEQYF.

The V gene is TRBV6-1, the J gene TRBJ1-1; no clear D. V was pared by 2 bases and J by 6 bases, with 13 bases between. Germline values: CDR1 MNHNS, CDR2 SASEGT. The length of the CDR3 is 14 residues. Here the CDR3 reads CASSEQAGRAEAFF. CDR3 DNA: TGTGCCAGCAGTGAACAAGCAGGCCGGGCTGAAGCTTTCTTT.

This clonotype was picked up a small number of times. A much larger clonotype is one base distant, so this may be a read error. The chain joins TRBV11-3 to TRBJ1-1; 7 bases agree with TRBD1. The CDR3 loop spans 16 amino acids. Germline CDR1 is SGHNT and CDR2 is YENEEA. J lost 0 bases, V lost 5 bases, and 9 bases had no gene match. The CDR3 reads CASSADRVLMNTEAFF. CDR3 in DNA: TGTGCCAGCAGCGCCGACAGGGTTCTGATGAACACTGAAGCTTTCTTT.